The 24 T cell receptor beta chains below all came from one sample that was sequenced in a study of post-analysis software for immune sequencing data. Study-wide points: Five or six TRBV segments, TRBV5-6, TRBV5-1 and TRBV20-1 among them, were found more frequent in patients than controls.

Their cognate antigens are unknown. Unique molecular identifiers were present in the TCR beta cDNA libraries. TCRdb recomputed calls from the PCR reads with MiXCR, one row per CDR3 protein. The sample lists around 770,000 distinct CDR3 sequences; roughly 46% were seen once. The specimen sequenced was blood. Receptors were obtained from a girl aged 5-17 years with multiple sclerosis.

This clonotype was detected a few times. The CDR3 reads CASSPAVGLAGVGQFF. The DNA of the CDR3 is TGTGCCAGCAGCCCGGCCGTGGGACTAGCGGGAGTAGGGCAGTTCTTC. The chain employs TRBV5-5 and TRBJ2-1; 14 bases are shared with TRBD2. Looked up from germline, CDR1 is SGHKS and CDR2 is YYEKEE (reference sequence). The J segment lost 12 bases and the V segment lost 4 bases, leaving 12 bases of the junction unmatched. This CDR3 region has 16 residues.

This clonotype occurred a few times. CDR3 amino acids: CASSWSGGPPQDEQFF. CDR3 sequence (DNA): TGTGCCAGCAGTTGGTCTGGGGGACCCCCTCAGGATGAGCAGTTCTTC. This rearrangement joins TRBV27 to TRBJ2-1, with D perhaps assigned TRBD1 or TRBD2 (5 bases each). The V end lost 4 bases, the J end lost 8 bases, and 21 bases lay between the germline ends. The CDR3 is made up of 16 amino acids. CDR1 and CDR2 from the germline V gene are MNHEY and SMNVEV (reference sequence).

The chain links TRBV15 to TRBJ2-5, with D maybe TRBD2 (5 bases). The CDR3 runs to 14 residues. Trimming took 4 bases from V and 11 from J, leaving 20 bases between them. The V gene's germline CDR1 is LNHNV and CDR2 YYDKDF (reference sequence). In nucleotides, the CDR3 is TGTGCCACCAGCAAAGGCCTAACTTGGGGAGAGCAGTACTTC. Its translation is CATSKGLTWGEQYF.

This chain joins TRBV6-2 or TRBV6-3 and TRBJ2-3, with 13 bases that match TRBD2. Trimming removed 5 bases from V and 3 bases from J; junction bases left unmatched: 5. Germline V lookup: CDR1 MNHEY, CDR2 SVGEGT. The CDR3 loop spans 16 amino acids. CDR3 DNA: TGTGCCAGCAGTGCCCGGACTAGCGGGAGTACAGATACGCAGTATTTT. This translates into CASSARTSGSTDTQYF.

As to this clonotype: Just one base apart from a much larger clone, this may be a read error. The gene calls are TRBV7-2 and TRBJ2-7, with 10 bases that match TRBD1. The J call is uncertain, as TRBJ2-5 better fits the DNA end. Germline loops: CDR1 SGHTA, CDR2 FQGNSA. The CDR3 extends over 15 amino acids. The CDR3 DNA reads TGTGCCAGCAGCCGACCGACAGGGGGCAGGGAGACCCAGTACTTC. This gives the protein CASSRPTGGRETQYF.

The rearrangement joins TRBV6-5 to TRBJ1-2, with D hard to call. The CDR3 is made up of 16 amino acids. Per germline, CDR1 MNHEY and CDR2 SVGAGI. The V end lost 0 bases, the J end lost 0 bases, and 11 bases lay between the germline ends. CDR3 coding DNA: TGTGCCAGCAGTTACTCGATGACCGACGCTAACTATGGCTACACCTTC. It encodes CASSYSMTDANYGYTF.

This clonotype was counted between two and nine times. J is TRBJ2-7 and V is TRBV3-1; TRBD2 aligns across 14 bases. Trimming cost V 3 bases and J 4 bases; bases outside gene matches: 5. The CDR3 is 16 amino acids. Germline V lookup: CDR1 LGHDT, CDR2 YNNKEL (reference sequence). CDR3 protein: CASSQGTSGRGYEQYF. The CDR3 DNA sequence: TGTGCCAGCAGCCAGGGGACTAGCGGGAGAGGGTACGAGCAGTACTTC.

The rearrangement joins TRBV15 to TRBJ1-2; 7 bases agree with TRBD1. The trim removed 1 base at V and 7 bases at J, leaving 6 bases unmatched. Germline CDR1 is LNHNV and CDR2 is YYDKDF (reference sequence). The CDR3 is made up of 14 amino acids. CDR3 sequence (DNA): TGTGCCACCAGCAGAGCCGACAGGGAGGGTGGCTACACCTTC. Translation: CATSRADREGGYTF.

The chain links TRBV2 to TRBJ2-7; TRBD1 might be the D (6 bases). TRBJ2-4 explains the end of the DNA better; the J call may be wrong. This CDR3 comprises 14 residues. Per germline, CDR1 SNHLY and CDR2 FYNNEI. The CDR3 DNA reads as TGTGCCAGCGGCCTCACAGGGTTAAGAAACATTCAGTACTTC. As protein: CASGLTGLRNIQYF.

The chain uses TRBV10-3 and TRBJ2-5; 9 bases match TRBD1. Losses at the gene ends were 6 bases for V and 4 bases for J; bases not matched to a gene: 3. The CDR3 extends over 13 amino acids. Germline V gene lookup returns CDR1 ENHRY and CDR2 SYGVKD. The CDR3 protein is CAIRPDRGETQYF. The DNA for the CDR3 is TGTGCCATCAGACCGGACAGGGGAGAGACCCAGTACTTC.

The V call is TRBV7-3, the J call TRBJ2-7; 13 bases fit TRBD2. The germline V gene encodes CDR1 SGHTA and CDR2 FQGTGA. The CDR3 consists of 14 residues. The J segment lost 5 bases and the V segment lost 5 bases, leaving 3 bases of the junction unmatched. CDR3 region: CASSEGLAGDEQYF. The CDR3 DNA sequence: TGTGCCAGCAGCGAAGGACTAGCGGGAGACGAGCAGTACTTC. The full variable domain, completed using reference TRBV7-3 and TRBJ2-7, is GAGVSQTPSNKVTEKGKYVELRCDPISGHTALYWYRQSLGQGPEFLIYFQGTGAADDSGLPNDRFFAVRPEGSVSTLKIQRTERGDSAVYLCASSEGLAGDEQYFGPGTRLTVT.

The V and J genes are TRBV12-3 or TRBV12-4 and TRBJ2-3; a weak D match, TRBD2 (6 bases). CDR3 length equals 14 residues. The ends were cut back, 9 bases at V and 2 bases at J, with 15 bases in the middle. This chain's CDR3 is CASQNRESTDTQYF. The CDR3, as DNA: TGTGCCAGTCAGAACCGGGAGTCCACAGATACGCAGTATTTT.

CDR3 nucleotides: TGCGCCAGCCGAGTGGGTCTACGCATAGATACGCAGTATTTT. Its translation: CASRVGLRIDTQYF. This chain joins TRBV5-1 and TRBJ2-3; D is uncertain. Germline values: CDR1 SGHRS, CDR2 YFSETQ. V lost 7 bases and J 5 bases, leaving 17 bases between the germline ends. This CDR3 comprises 14 residues.

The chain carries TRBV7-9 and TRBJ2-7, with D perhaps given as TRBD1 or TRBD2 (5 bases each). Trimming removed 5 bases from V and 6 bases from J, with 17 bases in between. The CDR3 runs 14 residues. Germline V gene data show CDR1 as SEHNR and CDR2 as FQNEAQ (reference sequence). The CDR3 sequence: CASSHPEGIGEQYF. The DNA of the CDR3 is TGTGCCAGCAGCCACCCTGAGGGGATAGGCGAGCAGTACTTC. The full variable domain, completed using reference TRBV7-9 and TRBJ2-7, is DTGVSQNPRHKITKRGQNVTFRCDPISEHNRLYWYRQTLGQGPEFLTYFQNEAQLEKSRLLSDRFSAERPKGSFSTLEIQRTEQGDSAMYLCASSHPEGIGEQYFGPGTRLTVT.

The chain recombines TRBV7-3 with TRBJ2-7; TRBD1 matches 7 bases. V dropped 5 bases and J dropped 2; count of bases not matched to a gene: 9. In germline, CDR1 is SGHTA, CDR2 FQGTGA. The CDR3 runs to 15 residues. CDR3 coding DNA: TGTGCCAGCAGCCCCGAAGGGGGCAACGCCTACGAGCAGTACTTC. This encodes CASSPEGGNAYEQYF.

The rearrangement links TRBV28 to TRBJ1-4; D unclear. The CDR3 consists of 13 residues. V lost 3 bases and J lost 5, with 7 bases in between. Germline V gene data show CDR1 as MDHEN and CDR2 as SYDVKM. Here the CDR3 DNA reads TGTGCCAGCAGTTTGGTCGAAAATGAAAAACTGTTTTTT. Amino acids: CASSLVENEKLFF.

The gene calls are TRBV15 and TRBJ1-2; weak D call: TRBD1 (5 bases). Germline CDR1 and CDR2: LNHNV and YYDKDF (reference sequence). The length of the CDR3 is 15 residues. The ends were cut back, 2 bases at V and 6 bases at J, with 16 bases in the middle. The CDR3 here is CATSRLRGVAHGYTF. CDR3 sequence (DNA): TGTGCCACCAGCAGACTAAGGGGAGTAGCACATGGCTACACCTTC.

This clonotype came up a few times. In nucleotides, the CDR3 is TGTGCCAGCAGCTACCATCCTAGCGCGTCGGATGAGCAGTTCTTC. Its translation: CASSYHPSASDEQFF. This chain links TRBV11-2 with TRBJ2-1, with TRBD2 as a possible D gene (6 bases). V lost 4 bases, J lost 8 bases, and 18 bases lay in between. The CDR3 runs to 15 residues. Germline assignment: CDR1 SGHAT and CDR2 FQNNGV.

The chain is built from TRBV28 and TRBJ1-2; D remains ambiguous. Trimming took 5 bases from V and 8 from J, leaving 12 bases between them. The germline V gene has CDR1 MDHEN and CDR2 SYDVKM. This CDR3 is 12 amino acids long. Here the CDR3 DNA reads TGTGCCAGCAGTGCCGACGAGTACGGCTACACCTTC. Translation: CASSADEYGYTF.

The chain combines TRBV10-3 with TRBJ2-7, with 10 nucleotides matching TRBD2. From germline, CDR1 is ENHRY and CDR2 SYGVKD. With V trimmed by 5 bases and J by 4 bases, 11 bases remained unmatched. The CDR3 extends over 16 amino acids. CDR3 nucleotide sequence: TGTGCCATCAGTAACTCAGCGGGAGGGCCTGGGTACGAGCAGTACTTC. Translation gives CAISNSAGGPGYEQYF.

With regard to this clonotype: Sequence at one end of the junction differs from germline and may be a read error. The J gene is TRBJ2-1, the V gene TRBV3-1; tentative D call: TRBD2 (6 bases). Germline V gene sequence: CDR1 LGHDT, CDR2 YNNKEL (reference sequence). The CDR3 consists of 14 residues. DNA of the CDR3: TGTGCCAGCAAGGGAGGAGTAGCGCACAATGGGCAGTTCTTC. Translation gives CASKGGVAHNGQFF.

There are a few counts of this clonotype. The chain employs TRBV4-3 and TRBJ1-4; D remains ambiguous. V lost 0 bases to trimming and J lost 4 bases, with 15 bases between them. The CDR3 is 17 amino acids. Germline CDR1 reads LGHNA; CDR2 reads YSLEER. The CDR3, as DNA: TGCGCCAGCAGCCAAGAATTGGAGTGGTTTATTAATGAAAAACTGTTTTTT. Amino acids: CASSQELEWFINEKLFF.

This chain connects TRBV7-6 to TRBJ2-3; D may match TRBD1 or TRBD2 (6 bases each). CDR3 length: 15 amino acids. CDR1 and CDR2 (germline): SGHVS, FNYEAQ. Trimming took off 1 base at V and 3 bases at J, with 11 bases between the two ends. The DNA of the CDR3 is TGTGCCAGCAGCTTAGGGGGGGCGACGACAGATACGCAGTATTTT. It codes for CASSLGGATTDTQYF. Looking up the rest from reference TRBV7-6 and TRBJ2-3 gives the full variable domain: GAGVSQSPRYKVTKRGQDVALRCDPISGHVSLYWYRQALGQGPEFLTYFNYEAQQDKSGLPNDRFSAERPEGSISTLTIQRTEQRDSAMYRCASSLGGATTDTQYFGPGTRLTVL.

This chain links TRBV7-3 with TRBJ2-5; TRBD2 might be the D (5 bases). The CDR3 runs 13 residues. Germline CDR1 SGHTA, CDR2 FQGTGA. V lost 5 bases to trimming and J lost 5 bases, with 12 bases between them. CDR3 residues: CASSPQTGETQYF. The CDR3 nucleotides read TGTGCCAGCAGCCCCCAGACGGGGGAGACCCAGTACTTC.